This T cell receptor (beta chain) was documented in a study of T cell responses to AZD1222 COVID-19 vaccine. Study-wide points: AZD1222 recipients seropositive at baseline numbered only six. The donor group comprised mostly white British people and more females; the analysis possibly underestimated clonal diversity. Repertoires were sampled only after the peak T cell response. Distributed over spike, vaccine-associated CD4 TCRs predominated at 160-218 and 743-854.

In its sample, this clone was seen once. What it binds is unknown. Sequencing was performed with immunoSEQ multiplex PCR; in TCRdb, only in-frame clones are kept and a portion is missing. The table lists roughly 120,000 clones, more than 70% of them singletons, with less than 6% in the top ten. Germline V CDR1 and CDR2: SGHKS, YYEKEE (reference sequence). Trimming left V 5 bases short and J 7 bases short, with 13 bases between. This CDR3 spans 14 amino acids. The rearrangement links TRBV5-5 to TRBJ1-6; D gene unclear. This material consisted of peripheral blood, taken on day 0 of AZD1222 vaccination. This receptor was taken from an adult in good health. CDR3 sequence (DNA): TGTGCCAGCAGTTGGACGGCGGTAAATTCACCCCTCCACTTT. It is translated as CASSWTAVNSPLHF.